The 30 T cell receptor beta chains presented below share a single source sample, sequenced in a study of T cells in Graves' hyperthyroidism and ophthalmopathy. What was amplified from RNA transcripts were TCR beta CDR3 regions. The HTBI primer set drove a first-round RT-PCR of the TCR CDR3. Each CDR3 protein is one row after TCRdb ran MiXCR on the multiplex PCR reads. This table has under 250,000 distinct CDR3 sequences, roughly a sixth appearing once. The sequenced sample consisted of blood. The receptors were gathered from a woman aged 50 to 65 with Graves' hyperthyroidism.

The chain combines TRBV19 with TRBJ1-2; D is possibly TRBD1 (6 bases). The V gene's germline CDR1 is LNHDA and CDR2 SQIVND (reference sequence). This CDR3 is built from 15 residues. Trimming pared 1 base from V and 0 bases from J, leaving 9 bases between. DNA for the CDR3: TGTGCCAGTAGTATAGTGGGGGCCTCTAACTATGGCTACACCTTC. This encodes CASSIVGASNYGYTF.

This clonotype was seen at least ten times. The CDR3 spells CASSLDGNYGYTF. CDR3 sequence (DNA): TGTGCCAGCAGCTTAGACGGAAACTATGGCTACACCTTC. V usage is TRBV7-8 and J usage is TRBJ1-2; D unresolved. V lost 1 base and J 2 bases, leaving 5 bases between the germline ends. Looked up from germline, CDR1 is SGHVS and CDR2 is FQNEAQ. The CDR3 spans 13 residues.

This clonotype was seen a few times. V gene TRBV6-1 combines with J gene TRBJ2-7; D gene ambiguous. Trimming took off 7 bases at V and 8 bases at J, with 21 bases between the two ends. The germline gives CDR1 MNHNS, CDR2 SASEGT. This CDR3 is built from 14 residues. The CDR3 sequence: CASTYPEPSGKQYF. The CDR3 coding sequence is TGTGCCAGCACCTACCCTGAACCAAGTGGGAAGCAGTACTTC.

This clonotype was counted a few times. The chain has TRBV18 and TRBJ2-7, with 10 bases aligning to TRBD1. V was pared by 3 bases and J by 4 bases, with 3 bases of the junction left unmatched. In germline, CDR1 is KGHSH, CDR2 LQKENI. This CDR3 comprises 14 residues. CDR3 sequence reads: CASSPTGQGYEQYF. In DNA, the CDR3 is TGTGCCAGCTCACCGACGGGACAGGGGTACGAGCAGTACTTC.

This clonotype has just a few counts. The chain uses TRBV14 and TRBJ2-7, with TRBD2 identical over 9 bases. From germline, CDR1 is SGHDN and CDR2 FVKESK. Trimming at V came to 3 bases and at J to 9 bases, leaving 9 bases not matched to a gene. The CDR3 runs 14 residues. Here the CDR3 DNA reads TGTGCCAGCAGCCAGACTAGCGGAATGCTGGTGCAGTACTTC. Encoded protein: CASSQTSGMLVQYF.

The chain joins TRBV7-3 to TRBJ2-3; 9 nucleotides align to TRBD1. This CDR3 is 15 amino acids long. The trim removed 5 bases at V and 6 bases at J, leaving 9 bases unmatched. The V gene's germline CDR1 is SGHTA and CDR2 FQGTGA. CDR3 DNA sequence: TGTGCCAGCAGCAGAAGACAGGGGGTAGATGATACGCAGTATTTT. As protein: CASSRRQGVDDTQYF.

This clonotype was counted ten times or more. As DNA, the CDR3 is TGCGCCAGCAGTGATCCCGGGACTAGCGGAGCCCTCACAGATACGCAGTATTTT. This gives the protein CASSDPGTSGALTDTQYF. This sequence joins TRBV10-1 and TRBJ2-3, with 11 bases that match TRBD2. The V gene end was trimmed by 3 bases and the J gene end by 2 bases; junction bases not matched to a gene: 10. The CDR3 has 18 amino acids. CDR1 and CDR2 from the germline V gene are WNHNN and SYGVQD (reference sequence).

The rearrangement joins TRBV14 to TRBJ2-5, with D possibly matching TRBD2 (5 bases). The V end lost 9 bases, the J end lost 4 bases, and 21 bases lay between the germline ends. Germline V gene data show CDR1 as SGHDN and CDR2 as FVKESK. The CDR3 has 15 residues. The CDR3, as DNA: TGTGCCAGTAGCTCAACTGGAGGAGTGGGAGAGACCCAGTACTTC. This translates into CASSSTGGVGETQYF.

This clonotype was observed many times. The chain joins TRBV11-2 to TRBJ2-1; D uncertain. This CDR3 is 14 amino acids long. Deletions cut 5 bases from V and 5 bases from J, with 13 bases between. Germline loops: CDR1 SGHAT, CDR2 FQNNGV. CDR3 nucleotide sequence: TGTGCCAGCAGCGACCCCGGACGGCACAATGAGCAGTTCTTC. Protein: CASSDPGRHNEQFF.

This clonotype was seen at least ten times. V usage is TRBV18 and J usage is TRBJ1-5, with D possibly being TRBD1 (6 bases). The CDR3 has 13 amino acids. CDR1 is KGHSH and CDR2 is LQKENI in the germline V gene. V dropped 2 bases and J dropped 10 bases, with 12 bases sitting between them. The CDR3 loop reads CASSPGDNLPQHF. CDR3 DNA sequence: TGTGCCAGCTCACCAGGGGACAACTTACCCCAGCATTTT.

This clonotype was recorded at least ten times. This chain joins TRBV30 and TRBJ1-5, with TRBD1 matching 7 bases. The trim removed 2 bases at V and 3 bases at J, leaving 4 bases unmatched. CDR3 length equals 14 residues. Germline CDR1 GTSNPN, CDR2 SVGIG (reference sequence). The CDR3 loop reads CAWSQGGVNQPQHF. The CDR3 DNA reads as TGTGCCTGGAGTCAAGGGGGCGTCAATCAGCCCCAGCATTTT.

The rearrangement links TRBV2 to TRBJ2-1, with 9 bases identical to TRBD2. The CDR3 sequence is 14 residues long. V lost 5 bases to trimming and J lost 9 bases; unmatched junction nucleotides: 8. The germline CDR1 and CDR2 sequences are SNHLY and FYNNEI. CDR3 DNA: TGTGCCAGCAGTCGGACTAGCGCGGGAGGTGAGCAGTTCTTC. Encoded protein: CASSRTSAGGEQFF.

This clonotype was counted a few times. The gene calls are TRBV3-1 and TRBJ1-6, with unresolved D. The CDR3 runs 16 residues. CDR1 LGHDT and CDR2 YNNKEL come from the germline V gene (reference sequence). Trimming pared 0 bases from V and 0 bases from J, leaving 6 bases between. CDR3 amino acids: CASSQEVGSYNSPLHF. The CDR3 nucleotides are TGTGCCAGCAGCCAAGAAGTAGGCTCCTATAATTCACCCCTCCACTTT.

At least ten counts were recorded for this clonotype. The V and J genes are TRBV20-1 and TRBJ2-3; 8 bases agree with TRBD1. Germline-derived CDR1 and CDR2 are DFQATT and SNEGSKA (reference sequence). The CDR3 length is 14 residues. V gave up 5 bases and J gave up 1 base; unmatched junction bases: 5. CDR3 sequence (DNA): TGCAGTGCTGTGGAGACAGGGGGCACAGATACGCAGTATTTT. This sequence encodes CSAVETGGTDTQYF.

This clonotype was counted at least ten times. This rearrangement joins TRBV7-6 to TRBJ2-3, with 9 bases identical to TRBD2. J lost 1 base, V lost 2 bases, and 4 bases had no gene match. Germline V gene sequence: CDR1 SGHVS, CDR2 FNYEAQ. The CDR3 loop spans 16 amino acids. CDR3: CASSLTQREGTDTQYF. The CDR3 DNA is TGTGCCAGCAGCTTAACCCAGCGGGAGGGCACAGATACGCAGTATTTT.

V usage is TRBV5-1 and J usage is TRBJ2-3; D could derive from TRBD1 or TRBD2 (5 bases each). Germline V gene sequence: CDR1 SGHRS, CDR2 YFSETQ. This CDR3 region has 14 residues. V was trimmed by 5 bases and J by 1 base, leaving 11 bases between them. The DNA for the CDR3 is TGCGCCAGCAGGACGGGGACGGGCACAGATACGCAGTATTTT. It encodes CASRTGTGTDTQYF.

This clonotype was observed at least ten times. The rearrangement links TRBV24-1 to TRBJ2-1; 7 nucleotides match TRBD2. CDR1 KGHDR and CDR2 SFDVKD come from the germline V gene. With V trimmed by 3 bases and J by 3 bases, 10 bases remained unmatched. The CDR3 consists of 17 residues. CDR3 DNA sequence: TGTGCCACCAGTGATGACCACAGCGGGACCCTCTACAATGAGCAGTTCTTC. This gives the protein CATSDDHSGTLYNEQFF.

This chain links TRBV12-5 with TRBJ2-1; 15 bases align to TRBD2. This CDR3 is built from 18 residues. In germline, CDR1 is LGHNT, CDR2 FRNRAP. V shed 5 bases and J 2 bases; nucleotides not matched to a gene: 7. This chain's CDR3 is CASGVGTSGRSPYNEQFF. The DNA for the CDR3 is TGTGCTAGTGGTGTAGGGACTAGCGGGAGGAGTCCCTACAATGAGCAGTTCTTC.

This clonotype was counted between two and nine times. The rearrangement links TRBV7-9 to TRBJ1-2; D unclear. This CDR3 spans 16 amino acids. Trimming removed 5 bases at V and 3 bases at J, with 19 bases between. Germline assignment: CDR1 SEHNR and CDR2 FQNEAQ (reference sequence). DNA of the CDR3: TGTGCCAGCAGCCCCTTTCCCCGTGGCGGATACTATGGCTACACCTTC. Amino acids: CASSPFPRGGYYGYTF.

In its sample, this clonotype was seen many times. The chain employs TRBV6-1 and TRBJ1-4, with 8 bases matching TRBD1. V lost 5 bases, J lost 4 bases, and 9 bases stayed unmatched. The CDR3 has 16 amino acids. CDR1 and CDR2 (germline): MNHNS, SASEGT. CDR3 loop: CASSLRWTGLNEKLFF. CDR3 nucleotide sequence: TGTGCCAGCAGTCTAAGATGGACAGGGCTTAATGAAAAACTGTTTTTT.

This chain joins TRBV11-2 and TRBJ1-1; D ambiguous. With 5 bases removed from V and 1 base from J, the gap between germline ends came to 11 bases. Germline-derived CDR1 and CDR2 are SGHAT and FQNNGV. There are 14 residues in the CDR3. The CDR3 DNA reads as TGTGCCAGCAGCCCTTACAATCGGAACACTGAAGCTTTCTTT. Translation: CASSPYNRNTEAFF.

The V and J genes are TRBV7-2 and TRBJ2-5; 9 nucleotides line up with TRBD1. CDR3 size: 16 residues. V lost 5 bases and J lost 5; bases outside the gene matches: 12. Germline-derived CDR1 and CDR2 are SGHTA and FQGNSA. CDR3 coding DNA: TGTGCCAGCAGCCAAGACTACAGGGGGCTGGTGGAGACCCAGTACTTC. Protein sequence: CASSQDYRGLVETQYF.

The CDR3 here is CASSLSNPQNTGELFF. The CDR3 coding sequence is TGTGCCAGCAGTTTAAGCAACCCACAGAACACCGGGGAGCTGTTTTTT. The genes are TRBV27 and TRBJ2-2; the D is unclear. Trimming removed 2 bases from V and 1 base from J, with 11 bases in between. Germline values: CDR1 MNHEY, CDR2 SMNVEV (reference sequence). The CDR3 is made up of 16 amino acids.

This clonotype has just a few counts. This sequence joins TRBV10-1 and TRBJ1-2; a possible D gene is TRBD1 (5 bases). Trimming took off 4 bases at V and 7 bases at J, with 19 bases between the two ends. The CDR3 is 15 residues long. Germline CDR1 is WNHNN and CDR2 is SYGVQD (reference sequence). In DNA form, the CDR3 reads TGCGCCAGCAGTGGGAGGGGCTCCACCTGGAGTGGCTACACCTTC. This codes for CASSGRGSTWSGYTF.

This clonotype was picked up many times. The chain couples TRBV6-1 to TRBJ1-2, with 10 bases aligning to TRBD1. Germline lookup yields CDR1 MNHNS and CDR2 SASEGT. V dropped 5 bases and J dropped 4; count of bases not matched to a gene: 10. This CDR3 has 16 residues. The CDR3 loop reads CASSKTGTGVGYGYTF. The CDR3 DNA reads TGTGCCAGCAGTAAAACCGGGACAGGGGTGGGCTATGGCTACACCTTC.

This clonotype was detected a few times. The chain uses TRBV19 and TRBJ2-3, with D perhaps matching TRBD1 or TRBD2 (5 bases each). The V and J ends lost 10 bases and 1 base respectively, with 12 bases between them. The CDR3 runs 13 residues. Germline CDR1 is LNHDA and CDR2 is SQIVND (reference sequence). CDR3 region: CATWDRGTDTQYF. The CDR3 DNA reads TGTGCCACCTGGGACCGTGGCACAGATACGCAGTATTTT.

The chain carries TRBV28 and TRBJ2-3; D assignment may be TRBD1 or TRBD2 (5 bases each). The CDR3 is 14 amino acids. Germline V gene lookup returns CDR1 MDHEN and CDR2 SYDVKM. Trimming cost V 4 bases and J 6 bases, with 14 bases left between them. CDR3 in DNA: TGTGCCAGCAGTTCAACCCCTGGGGGTGATACGCAGTATTTT. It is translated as CASSSTPGGDTQYF.

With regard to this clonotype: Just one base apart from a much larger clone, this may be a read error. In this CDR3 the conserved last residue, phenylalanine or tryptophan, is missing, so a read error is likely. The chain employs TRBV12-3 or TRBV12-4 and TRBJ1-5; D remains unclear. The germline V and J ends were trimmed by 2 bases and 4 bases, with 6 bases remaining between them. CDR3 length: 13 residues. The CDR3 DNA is TGTGCCAGCAGTTTATCCAGAAATCAGCCCCAGCATCTT. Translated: CASSLSRNQPQHL.

The CDR3, as DNA: TGTGCCAGCAGCCACGGTAGCTCCTACAATGAGCAGTTCTTC. Protein product: CASSHGSSYNEQFF. This chain uses TRBV7-9 with TRBJ2-1; D is ambiguous. The CDR3 covers 14 residues. CDR1 is SEHNR, CDR2 FQNEAQ, per germline (reference sequence). Trimming shortened V by 5 bases and J by 0 bases, and 8 bases separated the two germline ends. Full variable domain (outside the CDR3, taken from reference TRBV7-9 and TRBJ2-1): DTGVSQNPRHKITKRGQNVTFRCDPISEHNRLYWYRQTLGQGPEFLTYFQNEAQLEKSRLLSDRFSAERPKGSFSTLEIQRTEQGDSAMYLCASSHGSSYNEQFFGPGTRLTVL.

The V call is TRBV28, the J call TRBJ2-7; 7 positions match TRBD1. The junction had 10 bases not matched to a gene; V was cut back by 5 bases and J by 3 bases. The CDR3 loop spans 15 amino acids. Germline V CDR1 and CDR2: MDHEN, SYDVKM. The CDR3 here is CASSGTVSGDYEQYF. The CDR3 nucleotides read TGTGCCAGCAGTGGGACAGTATCAGGGGACTACGAGCAGTACTTC.